One sample yielded the 11 T cell receptor beta chains listed below, sequenced in a study of T cell responses to AZD1222 COVID-19 vaccine (dated by TCRdb to about 2021). Library preparation was by the immunoSEQ multiplex PCR assay. TCRdb re-hosts the immuneACCESS table, in-frame sequences only. Its copies lack some clones; in the studies checked, an unresolved V gene accounts for under half of them, and the cause for the rest is not known. The sample table records about 91,000 clones; roughly 84% of these occur just once. The ten largest clones take up approximately 21% of the sample. The sample's time point label, decoded: baseline before first vaccination. This specimen was peripheral blood, taken on day 0 of AZD1222 vaccination. The origin of the receptors is an adult in good health.

The gene calls are TRBV18 and TRBJ1-6; the match to TRBD1 covers 8 bases. Unmatched junction bases numbered 16, after V lost 6 bases and J lost 0 bases. The CDR3 runs 20 residues. Looked up from germline, CDR1 is KGHSH and CDR2 is LQKENI. CDR3 protein: CASSLNSGGPKSSYNSPLHF. CDR3 nucleotides: TGTGCCAGCTCCCTTAACTCAGGGGGCCCAAAGAGCTCCTATAATTCACCCCTCCACTTT.

The CDR3 protein is CASSQLAETQYF. The DNA for the CDR3 is TGTGCCAGCAGCCAACTGGCGGAGACCCAGTACTTC. The chain has TRBV3-1 (or the pseudogene TRBV3-2) and TRBJ2-5, with D hard to call. The length of the CDR3 is 12 residues. V shed 2 bases and J shed 5 bases, with 6 bases lying between them. CDR1 and CDR2 from the germline V gene are LGHDT and YNNKEL (reference sequence).

Here the CDR3 reads CASSSDRGSTDTQYF. The DNA of the CDR3 is TGCGCCAGCAGCTCTGACAGGGGTAGCACAGATACGCAGTATTTT. The chain carries TRBV5-1 and TRBJ2-3, with 8 bases matching TRBD1. This CDR3 has 15 amino acids. CDR1 SGHRS and CDR2 YFSETQ come from the germline V gene. V dropped 3 bases and J dropped 0; count of bases not matched to a gene: 3. The whole variable domain, remainder taken from reference TRBV5-1 and TRBJ2-3, is KAGVTQTPRYLIKTRGQQVTLSCSPISGHRSVSWYQQTPGQGLQFLFEYFSETQRNKGNFPGRFSGRQFSNSRSEMNVSTLELGDSALYLCASSSDRGSTDTQYFGPGTRLTVL.

The table lists this clone with a count of one. The chain uses TRBV9 and TRBJ2-1; 7 nucleotides match TRBD1. The CDR3 is 16 residues long. The junction had 7 bases not matched to a gene; V was cut back by 0 bases and J by 4 bases. Germline V gene lookup returns CDR1 SGDLS and CDR2 YYNGEE. Here the CDR3 reads CASSVVPGGAYNEQFF. DNA for the CDR3: TGTGCCAGCAGCGTAGTCCCAGGGGGAGCTTACAATGAGCAGTTCTTC.

The CDR3 here is CASSPRQELNTEAFF. The CDR3 bases are TGTGCCAGTAGTCCTAGACAGGAGCTGAACACTGAAGCTTTCTTT. The chain uses TRBV19 and TRBJ1-1; a weak D match, TRBD1 (6 bases). V was clipped by 5 bases and J by 0 bases, with 13 bases between them. This CDR3 is 15 amino acids long. The V gene's germline CDR1 is LNHDA and CDR2 SQIVND (reference sequence). Together with reference TRBV19 and TRBJ1-1, the CDR3 gives the full variable domain: DGGITQSPKYLFRKEGQNVTLSCEQNLNHDAMYWYRQDPGQGLRLIYYSQIVNDFQKGDIAEGYSVSREKKESFPLTVTSAQKNPTAFYLCASSPRQELNTEAFFGQGTRLTVV.

This chain connects TRBV3-1 (or the pseudogene TRBV3-2) to TRBJ2-2, with a weak D call TRBD2 (6 bases). V was shortened by 1 base and J by 3 bases, with 9 bases between the two germline ends. CDR1 and CDR2 from the germline V gene are LGHDT and YNNKEL (reference sequence). The CDR3 has 15 amino acids. The CDR3: CASSQGEEHTGELFF. CDR3 DNA sequence: TGTGCCAGCAGCCAAGGGGAGGAGCACACCGGGGAGCTGTTTTTT.

This chain connects TRBV19 to TRBJ1-1; D may be TRBD1 (6 bases). Looked up from germline, CDR1 is LNHDA and CDR2 is SQIVND (reference sequence). The CDR3 spans 16 residues. V lost 6 bases and J lost 2, with 19 bases in between. The CDR3 sequence is CASRSRGAPVNTEAFF. DNA for the CDR3: TGTGCCAGTAGATCACGGGGGGCCCCCGTAAACACTGAAGCTTTCTTT.

V and J are TRBV7-9 and TRBJ2-5; 15 bases line up with TRBD2. The CDR3 contains 15 residues. Germline V lookup: CDR1 SEHNR, CDR2 FQNEAQ (reference sequence). Unmatched junction bases numbered 2, after V lost 4 bases and J lost 5 bases. The CDR3 DNA reads TGTGCCAGCAGCTACGGGACTAGCGGGAGGGAGACCCAGTACTTC. Its translation: CASSYGTSGRETQYF. Full variable domain (outside the CDR3, taken from reference TRBV7-9 and TRBJ2-5): DTGVSQNPRHKITKRGQNVTFRCDPISEHNRLYWYRQTLGQGPEFLTYFQNEAQLEKSRLLSDRFSAERPKGSFSTLEIQRTEQGDSAMYLCASSYGTSGRETQYFGPGTRLLVL.

This clone was seen a single time. V and J are TRBV5-1 and TRBJ2-3; 8 bases are a match to TRBD1. This CDR3 region has 16 residues. With 0 bases clipped from V and 3 bases from J, the junction kept 6 bases outside the gene matches. Germline loops: CDR1 SGHRS, CDR2 YFSETQ. This chain's CDR3 is CASSLGGRGRTDTQYF. The CDR3 region has the DNA TGCGCCAGCAGCTTGGGGGGCAGGGGGCGGACAGATACGCAGTATTTT.

This chain joins TRBV4-3 and TRBJ1-1; D unresolved. Per germline, CDR1 LGHNA and CDR2 YSLEER. Trimming left V 2 bases short and J 2 bases short, with 6 bases between. This CDR3 is built from 13 residues. CDR3 DNA sequence: TGCGCCAGCAGCCAAACACCTAACACTGAAGCTTTCTTT. Translation: CASSQTPNTEAFF.

The rearrangement links TRBV27 to TRBJ1-1; weak D call: TRBD1 (6 bases). V was cut by 3 bases and J by 1 base, with 9 bases left in between. CDR3 size: 14 residues. Germline V gene sequence: CDR1 MNHEY, CDR2 SMNVEV (reference sequence). The CDR3 DNA sequence: TGTGCCAGCAGTTTGGCAGGGGCGAACACTGAAGCTTTCTTT. It translates to CASSLAGANTEAFF.